A selection of T cell receptor beta chains follows, all from one sample in a study of T cells in Graves' hyperthyroidism and ophthalmopathy. Using its own MiXCR run on the multiplex PCR reads, TCRdb lists one record per CDR3 protein. This table has about 270,000 distinct CDR3 sequences, 20% to 25% appearing once. What was sequenced was blood. The receptors stem from a man aged 30 to 45 with Graves' ophthalmopathy. CDR3s include the opening cysteine and the closing phenylalanine or tryptophan. D genes are given only for firm matches. Clone sizes are given selectively: once, few, many, or a class where the clone is expanded.

V gene	D gene	clone size	J gene	CDR3 protein	CDR3 DNA
TRBV24-1	TRBD1	.	TRBJ2-5	CATSEGTGSLRETQYF	TGTGCCACCAGTGAAGGGACAGGGAGTCTCAGAGAGACCCAGTACTTC
TRBV11-1	TRBD1	many	TRBJ1-4	CASSVTGGSNEKLFF	TGTGCCAGCAGCGTAACAGGGGGATCTAATGAAAAACTGTTTTTT
TRBV18	.	.	TRBJ1-1	CASSPPFMNTEAFF	TGTGCCAGCTCACCACCATTTATGAACACTGAAGCTTTCTTT
TRBV3-1	.	many	TRBJ1-2	CASTPGGVGGYTF	TGTGCCAGCACCCCCGGGGGGGTGGGTGGCTACACCTTC
TRBV7-3	.	.	TRBJ2-1	CASSPSTAHNEQFF	TGTGCCAGCAGTCCTTCGACAGCACACAATGAGCAGTTCTTC
TRBV29-1	TRBD1	.	TRBJ1-3	CSARVQTIRQGNTGNTIYF	TGCAGCGCTAGGGTTCAGACGATTAGACAGGGGAATACGGGAAACACCATATATTTT
TRBV6-1	.	few	TRBJ2-3	CASSGVRGTDTQYF	TGTGCCAGTTCGGGAGTAAGGGGCACAGATACGCAGTATTTT
TRBV11-3	.	many	TRBJ2-1	CASSFQSSEVDEQFF	TGTGCCAGCAGCTTCCAATCCTCGGAGGTGGATGAGCAGTTCTTC
TRBV27	.	few	TRBJ1-4	CASSPGTAPNEKLFF	TGTGCCAGCAGCCCTGGGACGGCTCCTAATGAAAAACTGTTTTTT
TRBV25-1	.	few	TRBJ1-2	CASSVGDHYGYTF	TGTGCCAGCAGTGTAGGGGATCACTATGGCTACACCTTC
TRBV12-3/TRBV12-4	TRBD1	.	TRBJ2-3	CASSDRGRRTDTQYF	TGTGCCAGCAGTGACAGGGGGCGACGCACAGATACGCAGTATTTT
TRBV5-1	.	.	TRBJ1-2	CASSLVGFDGYTF	TGCGCCAGCAGCTTGGTGGGGTTTGATGGCTACACCTTC
TRBV7-9	.	.	TRBJ1-4	CASSLGQINEKLFF	TGTGCCAGCAGCTTAGGACAAATAAATGAAAAACTGTTTTTT
TRBV20-1	.	many	TRBJ2-2	CSARSGRHTGELFF	TGCAGTGCTAGATCGGGACGGCACACCGGGGAGCTGTTTTTT
TRBV7-9	TRBD1	many	TRBJ1-4	CASSAPGTGSEKLFF	TGTGCCAGCAGCGCCCCCGGGACAGGGAGTGAAAAACTGTTTTTT
TRBV5-1	TRBD2	many	TRBJ2-1	CASSLGLAGVGEQFF	TGCGCCAGCAGCTTGGGACTAGCGGGAGTGGGGGAGCAGTTCTTC
TRBV11-2	.	many	TRBJ2-7	CASSPGGLTYEQYF	TGTGCCAGCAGCCCCGGGGGACTGACCTACGAGCAGTACTTC
TRBV5-1	.	.	TRBJ1-4	CASSSIDREKLFF	TGCGCCAGCAGCTCCATAGACAGGGAAAAACTGTTTTTT
TRBV28	.	.	TRBJ2-5	CASSKLGRRRHTGETQYF	TGTGCCAGCAGTAAACTGGGCAGGCGGAGACATACGGGAGAGACCCAGTACTTC
TRBV5-6	.	many	TRBJ2-3	CASSLLTDTQYF	TGTGCCAGCAGCCTCTTGACAGATACGCAGTATTTT
TRBV2	.	few	TRBJ2-3	CASRIQGLSTDTQYF	TGTGCCAGCCGGATACAGGGACTTTCCACAGATACGCAGTATTTT
TRBV30	.	many	TRBJ2-1	CALGLSRSPRYNEQFF	TGTGCCCTGGGCCTTTCTAGGAGTCCGCGATACAATGAGCAGTTCTTC
TRBV2	.	.	TRBJ1-2	CASSEETGSYGYTF	TGTGCCAGCAGTGAAGAGACAGGAAGCTATGGCTACACCTTC
TRBV11-3	.	.	TRBJ2-1	CASKLAGTYNEQFF	TGTGCCAGCAAGTTGGCGGGAACCTACAATGAGCAGTTCTTC